One sample yielded the 30 T cell receptor beta chains listed below, sequenced in a study of T-cell memory formation after mild COVID-19. MiXCR, run by TCRdb on the 5' RACE reads, gives a single entry per CDR3 protein. Here the sample spans about 560,000 distinct CDR3 sequences, less than 25% being singletons. The sample comprised PBMCs or a T cell subset sorted from them (not recorded which). The receptors were gathered from an adult woman who had mild COVID-19 (a few samples of this study predate the infection). Cell type and time point are not known.

The genes are TRBV6-2 or TRBV6-3 and TRBJ2-7; no clear D. The CDR3 has 12 amino acids. The V end lost 5 bases, the J end lost 9 bases, and 14 bases lay between the germline ends. Germline V lookup: CDR1 MNHEY, CDR2 SVGEGT. CDR3 sequence (DNA): TGTGCCAGCAGTGCCGGGCCGACGGGGCAGTACTTC. This gives the protein CASSAGPTGQYF.

In its sample, this clonotype was seen a few times. The chain carries TRBV29-1 and TRBJ2-5, with 10 bases lining up with TRBD1. The germline V gene has CDR1 SQVTM and CDR2 ANQGSEA. The CDR3 loop spans 13 amino acids. J was trimmed by 5 bases and V by 8 bases; bases with no gene match: 8. Here the CDR3 DNA reads TGCAGCTTATGGACAGGGGGTCGGGAGACCCAGTACTTC. Protein sequence: CSLWTGGRETQYF.

This clonotype was seen a single time. This chain links TRBV19 with TRBJ1-2, with a tentative D call TRBD1 (6 bases). Per germline, CDR1 LNHDA and CDR2 SQIVND (reference sequence). CDR3 length: 13 amino acids. V was cut by 6 bases and J by 8 bases, with 16 bases left in between. This chain's CDR3 is CASSMTGLGGYTF. The CDR3 DNA reads TGTGCCAGTAGCATGACAGGTTTGGGAGGCTACACCTTC.

J is TRBJ1-2 and V is TRBV19; no definite D call. Germline V lookup: CDR1 LNHDA, CDR2 SQIVND (reference sequence). The CDR3 has 13 residues. The V and J ends lost 5 bases and 1 base respectively, with 8 bases between them. The CDR3 DNA reads as TGTGCCAGTAGTTTCGTGAATAACTATGGCTACACCTTC. This sequence encodes CASSFVNNYGYTF.

This clonotype occurred a few times. The chain employs TRBV24-1 and TRBJ1-2; 11 bases map to TRBD1. Germline V lookup: CDR1 KGHDR, CDR2 SFDVKD. V was clipped by 3 bases and J by 4 bases; unmatched bases: 6. The CDR3 extends over 16 amino acids. Written as DNA, the CDR3 is TGTGCCACCAGTGATCCCGGGACAGGGGGACCCTATGGCTACACCTTC. This encodes CATSDPGTGGPYGYTF.

This chain links TRBV20-1 with TRBJ2-3; TRBD1 matches 8 bases. The CDR3 has 15 amino acids. Germline V lookup: CDR1 DFQATT, CDR2 SNEGSKA (reference sequence). With V trimmed by 2 bases and J by 1 base, 5 bases remained unmatched. CDR3 coding DNA: TGCAGTGCTAGAAGGACAGGGTCTGGCACAGATACGCAGTATTTT. Amino acids: CSARRTGSGTDTQYF.

This clonotype was seen at least ten times. The chain combines TRBV12-3 or TRBV12-4 with TRBJ2-1; 7 nucleotides agree with TRBD2. This CDR3 comprises 12 residues. The trim removed 6 bases at V and 7 bases at J, leaving 3 bases unmatched. CDR3 loop: CASSLGGNEQFF. The DNA of the CDR3 is TGTGCCAGCAGCTTGGGGGGGAATGAGCAGTTCTTC.

This clonotype was seen a handful of times. The chain combines TRBV15 with TRBJ2-6, with D uncertain. The CDR3 covers 14 residues. The germline V gene encodes CDR1 LNHNV and CDR2 YYDKDF (reference sequence). Trimming left V 3 bases short and J 5 bases short, with 8 bases between. CDR3 residues: CATSRPDRANVLTF. DNA for the CDR3: TGTGCCACCAGCAGGCCCGACAGGGCCAACGTCCTGACTTTC.

V and J are TRBV3-1 and TRBJ2-7; no definite D call. The V gene lost 0 bases and the J gene lost 2 bases, with 14 bases spanning the gap. CDR3 length: 16 amino acids. In germline, CDR1 is LGHDT, CDR2 YNNKEL (reference sequence). As DNA, the CDR3 is TGTGCCAGCAGCCAAGACGGAGACATGGGCACCTACGAGCAGTACTTC. This translates into CASSQDGDMGTYEQYF.

This clonotype has just a few counts. The rearrangement links TRBV14 to TRBJ2-3, with 14 bases fitting TRBD2. CDR1 is SGHDN, CDR2 FVKESK, per germline. The CDR3 has 16 amino acids. J was trimmed by 9 bases and V by 4 bases; bases with no gene match: 9. DNA for the CDR3: TGTGCCAGCAGCCCCAAGGGACTAGCGGGAGCCGGCACGCAGTATTTT. Its protein is CASSPKGLAGAGTQYF. Together with reference TRBV14 and TRBJ2-3, the CDR3 gives the full variable domain: EAGVTQFPSHSVIEKGQTVTLRCDPISGHDNLYWYRRVMGKEIKFLLHFVKESKQDESGMPNNRFLAERTGGTYSTLKVQPAELEDSGVYFCASSPKGLAGAGTQYFGPGTRLTVL.

V gene TRBV7-9 combines with J gene TRBJ2-7; 11 nucleotides line up with TRBD2. The V gene end was trimmed by 6 bases and the J gene end by 0 bases; junction bases not matched to a gene: 10. The CDR3 contains 17 residues. Germline V lookup: CDR1 SEHNR, CDR2 FQNEAQ (reference sequence). The CDR3 region is CASSHAPGLAVSYEQYF. CDR3 DNA sequence: TGTGCCAGCAGTCACGCCCCGGGACTAGCGGTCTCCTACGAGCAGTACTTC.

The V gene is TRBV7-3, the J gene TRBJ2-2; D not resolved. This CDR3 has 16 residues. Trimming took 2 bases from V and 1 from J, leaving 11 bases between them. The germline CDR1 and CDR2 sequences are SGHTA and FQGTGA. CDR3 in amino acids: CASSLRHARNTGELFF. CDR3 nucleotides: TGTGCCAGCAGCTTACGGCACGCGAGGAACACCGGGGAGCTGTTTTTT.

This clonotype was counted between two and nine times. The chain recombines TRBV11-2 with TRBJ2-3; unclear D gene. The CDR3 consists of 13 residues. Trimming cost V 7 bases and J 1 base, with 9 bases left between them. Germline CDR1 is SGHAT and CDR2 is FQNNGV. CDR3 loop: CASTFQGTDTQYF. As DNA, the CDR3 is TGTGCCAGCACCTTTCAGGGCACAGATACGCAGTATTTT.

This clonotype was recorded a few times. V is TRBV3-1 and J is TRBJ1-1; D might be TRBD1 (6 bases). V was cut by 4 bases and J by 8 bases, with 14 bases left in between. Germline V gene lookup returns CDR1 LGHDT and CDR2 YNNKEL (reference sequence). The CDR3 has 13 amino acids. CDR3 DNA sequence: TGTGCCAGCAGCCTTCAGGGGAACTTAGAAGCTTTCTTT. Protein sequence: CASSLQGNLEAFF.

This clonotype appeared a few times. The chain uses TRBV20-1 and TRBJ2-3; D not certain. Germline V CDR1 and CDR2: DFQATT, SNEGSKA (reference sequence). The CDR3 runs to 10 residues. V lost 3 bases and J lost 5, with 3 bases in between. The CDR3 nucleotides read TGCAGTGCTAGTATAGATACGCAGTATTTT. Translated, it gives CSASIDTQYF.

This clonotype was recorded a few times. This rearrangement joins TRBV4-3 to TRBJ2-4; no clear D gene. The germline V gene encodes CDR1 LGHNA and CDR2 YSLEER. CDR3 size: 16 residues. The ends were cut back, 0 bases at V and 0 bases at J, with 9 bases in the middle. CDR3 in amino acids: CASSQDVILAKNIQYF. CDR3 DNA: TGCGCCAGCAGCCAAGATGTCATCCTAGCCAAAAACATTCAGTACTTC.

This chain connects TRBV5-1 to TRBJ2-7, with 10 nucleotides matching TRBD1. Germline values: CDR1 SGHRS, CDR2 YFSETQ. The trim removed 3 bases at V and 7 bases at J, leaving 16 bases unmatched. The CDR3 totals 17 residues. In nucleotides, the CDR3 is TGCGCCAGCAGCTCCCGCCCACCCGGGACAGGGGCTCGGGAGCAGTACTTC. Its protein product is CASSSRPPGTGAREQYF.

The rearrangement joins TRBV3-1 to TRBJ2-2; D is unclear. This CDR3 is built from 13 residues. The V gene lost 2 bases and the J gene lost 6 bases, with 7 bases spanning the gap. In germline, CDR1 is LGHDT, CDR2 YNNKEL (reference sequence). The DNA for the CDR3 is TGTGCCAGCAGCCAATCGATGCCCGGGGAGCTGTTTTTT. It yields the protein CASSQSMPGELFF.

The table lists this clonotype with a few counts. This rearrangement joins TRBV6-2 or TRBV6-3 to TRBJ2-6, with D possibly matching TRBD1 (5 bases). The CDR3 runs 18 residues. V dropped 9 bases and J dropped 0 bases, with 21 bases sitting between them. In germline, CDR1 is MNHEY, CDR2 SVGEGT. CDR3 in DNA: TGTGCCAGTTTGAAGAAGAAGGGGTCGATCTCTGGGGCCAACGTCCTGACTTTC. This sequence encodes CASLKKKGSISGANVLTF.

The chain uses TRBV27 and TRBJ1-1; 9 bases line up with TRBD1. Germline CDR1 MNHEY, CDR2 SMNVEV (reference sequence). The CDR3 sequence is 14 residues long. V gave up 5 bases and J gave up 4 bases; unmatched junction bases: 5. The CDR3 sequence is CASSAQGAGTEAFF. CDR3 DNA: TGTGCCAGCAGTGCACAGGGGGCGGGCACTGAAGCTTTCTTT.

The chain has TRBV14 and TRBJ2-7; D ambiguous. The germline gives CDR1 SGHDN, CDR2 FVKESK. The V and J ends lost 3 bases and 3 bases respectively, with 6 bases between them. The CDR3 is made up of 12 amino acids. CDR3 bases: TGTGCCAGCAGCCAGATCAACTACGAGCAGTACTTC. Translating it yields CASSQINYEQYF.

This clonotype was counted only a few times. V and J are TRBV6-5 and TRBJ1-5, with no clear D. CDR1 is MNHEY, CDR2 SVGAGI, per germline. V was cut by 2 bases and J by 4 bases, with 6 bases left in between. The CDR3 covers 13 residues. The CDR3 here is CASSYEGNQPQHF. CDR3 coding DNA: TGTGCCAGCAGTTACGAAGGAAATCAGCCCCAGCATTTT.

This clonotype appeared a few times. The rearrangement links TRBV7-6 to TRBJ2-3; 8 bases are shared with TRBD2. Germline V gives CDR1 SGHVS, CDR2 FNYEAQ. V lost 5 bases and J lost 6; bases outside the gene matches: 10. The CDR3 consists of 15 residues. The CDR3 nucleotides are TGTGCCAGCAGCCTACTGCGGGGGGCCCTGGATACGCAGTATTTT. Protein sequence: CASSLLRGALDTQYF.

This sequence joins TRBV11-2 and TRBJ2-7, with TRBD1 matching 9 bases. V lost 6 bases to trimming and J lost 4 bases; unmatched junction nucleotides: 7. The length of the CDR3 is 14 residues. CDR1 is SGHAT and CDR2 is FQNNGV in the germline V gene. CDR3 coding DNA: TGTGCCAGCAGGCGCCCGGGACAGGGTTACGAGCAGTACTTC. Amino acids: CASRRPGQGYEQYF.

In its sample, this clonotype was seen many times. V and J are TRBV20-1 and TRBJ2-3; possible D gene TRBD2, 7 bases. Germline CDR1 is DFQATT and CDR2 is SNEGSKA (reference sequence). There are 17 residues in the CDR3. With 0 bases removed from V and 2 bases from J, the gap between germline ends came to 18 bases. The CDR3 DNA follows: TGCAGTGCTAGAGATGGGGAGGGGGGGCCTTTCACAGATACGCAGTATTTT. Translated: CSARDGEGGPFTDTQYF.

This clonotype was counted between two and nine times. J is TRBJ2-7 and V is TRBV15; 8 nucleotides agree with TRBD1. This CDR3 comprises 17 residues. With 0 bases clipped from V and 2 bases from J, the junction kept 9 bases outside the gene matches. Per the germline V gene, CDR1 is LNHNV and CDR2 is YYDKDF (reference sequence). The CDR3 bases are TGTGCCACCAGCAGAGAGGACAGGGTTGATAGGACCTACGAGCAGTACTTC. As protein: CATSREDRVDRTYEQYF.

The chain couples TRBV28 to TRBJ1-5; D not resolved. The V end lost 7 bases, the J end lost 7 bases, and 14 bases lay between the germline ends. Germline assignment: CDR1 MDHEN and CDR2 SYDVKM. This CDR3 region has 13 residues. Here the CDR3 DNA reads TGTGCCAGCACTACCTCCCAGGTACAGCCCCAGCATTTT. It codes for CASTTSQVQPQHF.

This clonotype was seen a few times. The rearrangement uses TRBV7-2 and TRBJ2-3; D gene uncertain. Deletions cut 1 base from V and 6 bases from J, with 11 bases between. CDR3 length: 14 residues. Germline assignment: CDR1 SGHTA and CDR2 FQGNSA. In DNA, the CDR3 is TGTGCCAGCAGCTTAGAGGCTAGGGCGGATACGCAGTATTTT. The encoded protein is CASSLEARADTQYF.

This clonotype has only one observation. The genes are TRBV12-3 or TRBV12-4 and TRBJ1-4, with 8 bases identical to TRBD1. The V gene end was trimmed by 5 bases and the J gene end by 4 bases; junction bases not matched to a gene: 3. The length of the CDR3 is 14 residues. The CDR3 DNA follows: TGTGCCAGCAGTAAGACAGGGGTTAATGAAAAACTGTTTTTT. As protein: CASSKTGVNEKLFF.

The chain carries TRBV7-8 and TRBJ1-1; D not certain. V dropped 6 bases and J dropped 1 base, with 9 bases sitting between them. This CDR3 is built from 13 residues. The germline V gene encodes CDR1 SGHVS and CDR2 FQNEAQ. The CDR3, as DNA: TGTGCCAGCAGAAGCTTCAGGAACACTGAAGCTTTCTTT. This encodes CASRSFRNTEAFF.